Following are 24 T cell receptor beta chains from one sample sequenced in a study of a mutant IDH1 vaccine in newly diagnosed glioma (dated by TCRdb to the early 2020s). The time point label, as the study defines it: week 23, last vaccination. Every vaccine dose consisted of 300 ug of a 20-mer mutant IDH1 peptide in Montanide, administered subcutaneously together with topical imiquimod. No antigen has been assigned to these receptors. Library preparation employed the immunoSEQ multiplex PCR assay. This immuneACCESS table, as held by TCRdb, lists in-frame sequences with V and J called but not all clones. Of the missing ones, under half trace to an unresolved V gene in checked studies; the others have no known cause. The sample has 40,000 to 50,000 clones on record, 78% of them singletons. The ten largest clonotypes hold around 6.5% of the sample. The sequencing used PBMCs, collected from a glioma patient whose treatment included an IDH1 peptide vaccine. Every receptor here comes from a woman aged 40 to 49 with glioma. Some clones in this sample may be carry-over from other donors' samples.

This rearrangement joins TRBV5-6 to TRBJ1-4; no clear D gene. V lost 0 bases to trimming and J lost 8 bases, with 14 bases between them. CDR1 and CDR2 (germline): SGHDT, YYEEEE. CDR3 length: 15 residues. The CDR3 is CASSLAFNAGEKLFF. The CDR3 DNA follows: TGTGCCAGCAGCTTGGCCTTCAACGCCGGGGAAAAACTGTTTTTT.

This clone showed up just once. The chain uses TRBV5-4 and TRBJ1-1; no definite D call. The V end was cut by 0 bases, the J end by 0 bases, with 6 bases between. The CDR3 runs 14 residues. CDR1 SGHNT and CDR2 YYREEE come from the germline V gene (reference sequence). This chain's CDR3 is CASSLGIMNTEAFF. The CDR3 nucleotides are TGTGCCAGCAGCTTGGGGATTATGAACACTGAAGCTTTCTTT.

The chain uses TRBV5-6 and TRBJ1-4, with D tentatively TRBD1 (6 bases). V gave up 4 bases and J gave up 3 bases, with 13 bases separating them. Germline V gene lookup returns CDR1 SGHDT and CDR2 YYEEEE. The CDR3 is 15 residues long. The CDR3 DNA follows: TGTGCCAGCAGCAGGAGGGGGGGTCCTAATGAAAAACTGTTTTTT. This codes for CASSRRGGPNEKLFF.

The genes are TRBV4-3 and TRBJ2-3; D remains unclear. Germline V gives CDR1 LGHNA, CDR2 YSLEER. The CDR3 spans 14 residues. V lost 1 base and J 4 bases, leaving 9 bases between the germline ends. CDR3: CASSQGGSPDTQYF. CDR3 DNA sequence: TGCGCCAGCAGCCAAGGGGGTAGCCCAGATACGCAGTATTTT.

CDR3 sequence (DNA): TGTGCCTGCAAGACCGGGACTAACACGAATACGCAGTATTTT. As protein: CACKTGTNTNTQYF. The rearrangement uses TRBV30 and TRBJ2-3; TRBD2 matches at 7 bases. The length of the CDR3 is 14 residues. Trimming took 6 bases from V and 7 from J; bases not matched to a gene: 13. Germline V CDR1 and CDR2: GTSNPN, SVGIG (reference sequence).

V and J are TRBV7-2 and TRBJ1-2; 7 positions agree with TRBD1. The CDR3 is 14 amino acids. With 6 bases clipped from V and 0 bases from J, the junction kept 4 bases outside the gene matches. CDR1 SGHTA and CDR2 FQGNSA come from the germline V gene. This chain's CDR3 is CASSFGTANYGYTF. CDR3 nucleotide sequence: TGTGCCAGCAGTTTTGGGACAGCTAACTATGGCTACACCTTC.

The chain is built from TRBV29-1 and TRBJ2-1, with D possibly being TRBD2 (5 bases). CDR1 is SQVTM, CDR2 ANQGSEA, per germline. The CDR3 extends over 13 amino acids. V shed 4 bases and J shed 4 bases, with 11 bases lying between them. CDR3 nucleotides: TGCAGCGTTGGGTCTCGGGAATACAATGAGCAGTTCTTC. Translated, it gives CSVGSREYNEQFF.

The CDR3 loop reads CASRSRESYGYTF. The CDR3 DNA follows: TGTGCCAGCAGGTCCAGGGAGAGCTATGGCTACACCTTC. This chain connects TRBV28 to TRBJ1-2, with a possible D match to TRBD1 (5 bases). The CDR3 length is 13 residues. V lost 6 bases, J lost 4 bases, and 12 bases lay in between. CDR1 MDHEN and CDR2 SYDVKM come from the germline V gene.

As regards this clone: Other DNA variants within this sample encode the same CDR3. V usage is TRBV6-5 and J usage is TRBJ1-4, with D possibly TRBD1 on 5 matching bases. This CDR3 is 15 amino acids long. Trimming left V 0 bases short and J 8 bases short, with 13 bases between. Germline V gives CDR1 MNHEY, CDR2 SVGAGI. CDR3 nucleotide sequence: TGTGCCAGCAGTTACTCGGGGACGGGAGGCGAAAAACTGTTTTTT. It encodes CASSYSGTGGEKLFF.

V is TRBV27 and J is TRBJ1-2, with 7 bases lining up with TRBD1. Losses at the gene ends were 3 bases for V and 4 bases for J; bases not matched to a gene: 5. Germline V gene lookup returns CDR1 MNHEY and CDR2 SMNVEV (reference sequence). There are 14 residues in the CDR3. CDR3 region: CASSFAGQAYGYTF. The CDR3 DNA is TGTGCCAGCAGTTTCGCAGGACAGGCCTATGGCTACACCTTC.

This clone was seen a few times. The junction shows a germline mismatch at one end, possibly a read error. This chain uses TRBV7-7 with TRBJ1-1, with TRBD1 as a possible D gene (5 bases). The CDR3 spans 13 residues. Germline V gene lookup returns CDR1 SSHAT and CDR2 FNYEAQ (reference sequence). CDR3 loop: CASSRDLNTEAFF. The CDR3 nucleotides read TGTGCTAGCAGCCGGGACCTGAACACTGAAGCTTTCTTT.

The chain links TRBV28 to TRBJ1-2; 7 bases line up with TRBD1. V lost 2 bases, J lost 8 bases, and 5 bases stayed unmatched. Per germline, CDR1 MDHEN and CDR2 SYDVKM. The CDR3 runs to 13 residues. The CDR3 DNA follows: TGTGCCAGCAGTTTAGGAGGGGGCGGCGGCTACACCTTC. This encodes CASSLGGGGGYTF.

CDR3: CASRGGETQYF. CDR3 DNA: TGTGCCAGTAGAGGGGGAGAGACCCAGTACTTC. The chain is built from TRBV19 and TRBJ2-5; the D gene is possibly TRBD1 (6 bases). The CDR3 is 11 amino acids. Germline V gene lookup returns CDR1 LNHDA and CDR2 SQIVND (reference sequence). V lost 6 bases and J lost 4, with 6 bases in between.

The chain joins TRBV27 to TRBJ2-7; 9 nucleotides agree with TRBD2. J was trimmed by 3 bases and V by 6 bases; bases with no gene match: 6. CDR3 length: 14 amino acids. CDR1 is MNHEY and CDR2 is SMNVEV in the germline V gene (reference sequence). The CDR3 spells CASRIAGDGYEQYF. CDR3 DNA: TGTGCCAGCAGGATAGCGGGAGACGGCTACGAGCAGTACTTC.

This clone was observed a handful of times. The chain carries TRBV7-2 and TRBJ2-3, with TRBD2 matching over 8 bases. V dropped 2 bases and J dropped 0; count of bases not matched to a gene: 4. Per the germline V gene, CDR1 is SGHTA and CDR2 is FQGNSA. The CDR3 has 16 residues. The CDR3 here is CASSLFASGSTDTQYF. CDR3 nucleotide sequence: TGTGCCAGCAGCTTATTCGCTAGCGGGAGCACAGATACGCAGTATTTT.

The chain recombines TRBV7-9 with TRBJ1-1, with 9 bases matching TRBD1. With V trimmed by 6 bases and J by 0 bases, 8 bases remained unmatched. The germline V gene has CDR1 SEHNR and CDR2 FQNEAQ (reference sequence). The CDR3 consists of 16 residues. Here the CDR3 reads CASRPKGQGMNTEAFF. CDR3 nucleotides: TGTGCCAGCAGACCCAAAGGACAGGGGATGAACACTGAAGCTTTCTTT. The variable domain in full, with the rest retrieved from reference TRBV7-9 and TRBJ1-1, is DTGVSQNPRHKITKRGQNVTFRCDPISEHNRLYWYRQTLGQGPEFLTYFQNEAQLEKSRLLSDRFSAERPKGSFSTLEIQRTEQGDSAMYLCASRPKGQGMNTEAFFGQGTRLTVV.

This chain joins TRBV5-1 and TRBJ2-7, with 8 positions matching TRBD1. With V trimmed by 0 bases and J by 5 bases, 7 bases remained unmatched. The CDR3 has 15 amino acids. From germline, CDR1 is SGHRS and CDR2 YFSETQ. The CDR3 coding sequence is TGCGCCAGCAGCTTGGGTTGGGGACAGGCGGACGAGCAGTACTTC. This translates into CASSLGWGQADEQYF.

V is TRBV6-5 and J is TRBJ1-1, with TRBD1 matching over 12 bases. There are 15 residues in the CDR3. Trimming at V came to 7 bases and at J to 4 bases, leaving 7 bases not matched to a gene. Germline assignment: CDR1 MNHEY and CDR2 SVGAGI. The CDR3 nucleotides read TGTGCCAGCACCCGGGACAGGGGGCGCGGCACTGAAGCTTTCTTT. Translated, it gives CASTRDRGRGTEAFF.

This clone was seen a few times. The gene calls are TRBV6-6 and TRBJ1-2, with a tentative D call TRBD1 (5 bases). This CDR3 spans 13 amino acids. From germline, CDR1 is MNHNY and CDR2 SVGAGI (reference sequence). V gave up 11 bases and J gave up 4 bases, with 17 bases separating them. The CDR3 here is CAVWDGGFYGYTF. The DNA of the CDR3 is TGTGCCGTTTGGGACGGCGGATTCTATGGCTACACCTTC.

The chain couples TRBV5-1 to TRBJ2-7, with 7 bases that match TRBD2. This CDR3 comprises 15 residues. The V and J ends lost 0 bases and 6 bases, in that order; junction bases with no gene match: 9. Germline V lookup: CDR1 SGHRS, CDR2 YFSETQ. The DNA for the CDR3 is TGCGCCAGCAGCTTGGAGGGGCTTGGGGGGGGCGAGCAGTACTTC. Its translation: CASSLEGLGGGEQYF.

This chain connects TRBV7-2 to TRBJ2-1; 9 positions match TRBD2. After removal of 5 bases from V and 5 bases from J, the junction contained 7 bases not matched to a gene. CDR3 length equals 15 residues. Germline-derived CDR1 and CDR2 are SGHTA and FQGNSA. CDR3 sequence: CASSDGLALHNEQFF. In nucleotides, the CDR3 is TGTGCCAGCAGCGACGGACTAGCGCTCCACAATGAGCAGTTCTTC. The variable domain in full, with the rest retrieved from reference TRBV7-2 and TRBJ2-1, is GAGVSQSPSNKVTEKGKDVELRCDPISGHTALYWYRQSLGQGLEFLIYFQGNSAPDKSGLPSDRFSAERTGGSVSTLTIQRTQQEDSAVYLCASSDGLALHNEQFFGPGTRLTVL.

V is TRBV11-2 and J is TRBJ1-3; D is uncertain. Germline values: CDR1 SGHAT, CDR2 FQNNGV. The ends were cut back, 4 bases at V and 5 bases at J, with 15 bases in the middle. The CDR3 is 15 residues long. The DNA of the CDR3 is TGTGCCAGCAGCTCTCCGGAACGACACCGAAACACCATATATTTT. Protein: CASSSPERHRNTIYF.

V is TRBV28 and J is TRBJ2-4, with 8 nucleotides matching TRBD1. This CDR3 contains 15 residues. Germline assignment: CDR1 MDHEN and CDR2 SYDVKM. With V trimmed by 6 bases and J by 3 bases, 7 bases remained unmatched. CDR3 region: CASRPSGTGKNIQYF. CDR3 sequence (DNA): TGTGCCAGCAGACCGTCCGGGACAGGCAAAAACATTCAGTACTTC.

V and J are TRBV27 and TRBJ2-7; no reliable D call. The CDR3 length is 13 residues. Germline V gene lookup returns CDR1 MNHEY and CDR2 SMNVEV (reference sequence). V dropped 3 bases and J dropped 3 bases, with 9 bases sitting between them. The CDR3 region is CASSFGSYYEQYF. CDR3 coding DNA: TGTGCCAGCAGTTTCGGCAGCTACTACGAGCAGTACTTC.